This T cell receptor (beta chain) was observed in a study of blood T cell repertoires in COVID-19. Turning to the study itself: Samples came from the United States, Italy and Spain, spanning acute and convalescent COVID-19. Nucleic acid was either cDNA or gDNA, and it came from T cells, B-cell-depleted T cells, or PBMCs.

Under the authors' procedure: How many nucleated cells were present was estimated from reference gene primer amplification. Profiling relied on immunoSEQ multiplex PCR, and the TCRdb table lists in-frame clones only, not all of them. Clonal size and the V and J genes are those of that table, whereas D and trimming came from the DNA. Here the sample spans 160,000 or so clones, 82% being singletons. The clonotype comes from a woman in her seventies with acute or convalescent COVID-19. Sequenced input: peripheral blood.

The CDR3 DNA follows: TGTGCCAGCAGCCAATCCAACGGGTACTATGGCTACACCTTC. This sequence encodes CASSQSNGYYGYTF. The chain links TRBV14 to TRBJ1-2; no reliable D call. The CDR3 has 14 amino acids. Germline V CDR1 and CDR2: SGHDN, FVKESK. Trimming took 2 bases from V and 3 from J, leaving 10 bases between them.